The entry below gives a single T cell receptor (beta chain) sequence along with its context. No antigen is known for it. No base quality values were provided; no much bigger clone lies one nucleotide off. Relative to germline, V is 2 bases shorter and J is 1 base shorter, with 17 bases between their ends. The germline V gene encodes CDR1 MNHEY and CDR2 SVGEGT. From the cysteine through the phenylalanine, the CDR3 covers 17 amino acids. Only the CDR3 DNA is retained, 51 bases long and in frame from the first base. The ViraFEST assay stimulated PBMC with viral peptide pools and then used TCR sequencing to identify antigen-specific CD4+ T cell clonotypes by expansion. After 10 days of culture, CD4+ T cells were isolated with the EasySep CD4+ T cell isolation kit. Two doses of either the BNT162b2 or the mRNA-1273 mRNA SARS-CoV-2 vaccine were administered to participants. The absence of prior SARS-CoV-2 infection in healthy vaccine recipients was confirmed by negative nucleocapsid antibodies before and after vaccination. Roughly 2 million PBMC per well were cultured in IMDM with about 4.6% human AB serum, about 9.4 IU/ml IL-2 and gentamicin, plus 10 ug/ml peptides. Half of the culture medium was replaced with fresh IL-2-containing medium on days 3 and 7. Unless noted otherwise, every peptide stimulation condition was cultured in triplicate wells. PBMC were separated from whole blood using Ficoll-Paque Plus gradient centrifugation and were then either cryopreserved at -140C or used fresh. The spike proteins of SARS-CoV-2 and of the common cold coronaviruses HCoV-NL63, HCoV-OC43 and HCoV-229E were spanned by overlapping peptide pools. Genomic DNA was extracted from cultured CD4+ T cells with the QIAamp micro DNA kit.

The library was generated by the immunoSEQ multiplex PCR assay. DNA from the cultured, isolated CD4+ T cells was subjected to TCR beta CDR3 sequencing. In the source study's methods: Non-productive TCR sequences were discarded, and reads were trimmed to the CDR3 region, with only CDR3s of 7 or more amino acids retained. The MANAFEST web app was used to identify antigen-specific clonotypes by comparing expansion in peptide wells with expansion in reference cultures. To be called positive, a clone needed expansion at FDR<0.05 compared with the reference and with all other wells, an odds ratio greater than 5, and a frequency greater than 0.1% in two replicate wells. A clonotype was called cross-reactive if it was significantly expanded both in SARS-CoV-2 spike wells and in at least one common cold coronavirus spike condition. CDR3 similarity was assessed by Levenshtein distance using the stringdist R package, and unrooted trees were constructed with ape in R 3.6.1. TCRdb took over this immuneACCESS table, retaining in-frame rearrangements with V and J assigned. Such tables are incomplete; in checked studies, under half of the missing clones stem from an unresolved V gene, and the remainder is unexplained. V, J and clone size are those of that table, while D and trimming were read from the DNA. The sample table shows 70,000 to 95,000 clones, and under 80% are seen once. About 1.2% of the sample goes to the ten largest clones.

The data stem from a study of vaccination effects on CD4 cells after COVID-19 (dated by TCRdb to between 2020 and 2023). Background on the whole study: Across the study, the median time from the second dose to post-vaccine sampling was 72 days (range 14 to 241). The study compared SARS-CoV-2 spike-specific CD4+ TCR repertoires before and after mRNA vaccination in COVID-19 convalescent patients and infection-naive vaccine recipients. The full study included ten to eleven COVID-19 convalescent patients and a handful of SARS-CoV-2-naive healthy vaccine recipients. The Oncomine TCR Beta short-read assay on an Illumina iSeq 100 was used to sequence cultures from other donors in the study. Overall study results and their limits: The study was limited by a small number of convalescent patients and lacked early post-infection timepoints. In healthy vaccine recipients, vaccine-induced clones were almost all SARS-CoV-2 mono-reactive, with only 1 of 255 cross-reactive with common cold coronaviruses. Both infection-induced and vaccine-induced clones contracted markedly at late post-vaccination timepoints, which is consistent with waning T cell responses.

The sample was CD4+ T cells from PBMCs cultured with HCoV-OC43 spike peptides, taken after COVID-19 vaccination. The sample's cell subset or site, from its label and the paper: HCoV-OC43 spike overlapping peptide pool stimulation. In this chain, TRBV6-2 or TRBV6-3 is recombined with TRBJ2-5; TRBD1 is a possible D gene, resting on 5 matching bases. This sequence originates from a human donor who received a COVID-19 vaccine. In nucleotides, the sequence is TGTGCCAGCAGTTACCACCCTGGTAGGGGCCCCCAAGAGACCCAGTACTTC. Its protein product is CASSYHPGRGPQETQYF.